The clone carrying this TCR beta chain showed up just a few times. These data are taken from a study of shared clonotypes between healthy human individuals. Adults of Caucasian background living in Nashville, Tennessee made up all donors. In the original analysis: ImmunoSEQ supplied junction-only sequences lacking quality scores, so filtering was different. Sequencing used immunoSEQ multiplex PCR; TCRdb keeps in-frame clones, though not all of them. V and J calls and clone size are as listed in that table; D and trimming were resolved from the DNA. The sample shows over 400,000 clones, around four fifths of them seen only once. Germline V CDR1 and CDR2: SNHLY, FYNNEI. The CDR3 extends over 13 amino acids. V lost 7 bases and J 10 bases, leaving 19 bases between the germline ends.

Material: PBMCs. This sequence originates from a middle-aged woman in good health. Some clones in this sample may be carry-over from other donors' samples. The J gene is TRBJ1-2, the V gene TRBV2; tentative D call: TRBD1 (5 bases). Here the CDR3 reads CASIPTVGTAYTF. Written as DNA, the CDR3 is TGTGCCAGCATCCCGACAGTCGGCACAGCCTACACCTTC. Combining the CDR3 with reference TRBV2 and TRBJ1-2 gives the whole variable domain EPEVTQTPSHQVTQMGQEVILRCVPISNHLYFYWYRQILGQKVEFLVSFYNNEISEKSEIFDDQFSVERPDGSNFTLKIRSTKLEDSAMYFCASIPTVGTAYTFGSGTRLTVV.